Below are 20 T cell receptor beta chains sequenced from a single sample in a study of blood T cell repertoires in COVID-19 (dated by TCRdb to 2018 to 2020). Libraries came from the immunoSEQ multiplex PCR assay. The table was pulled from immuneACCESS by TCRdb, which kept in-frame rearrangements only. Such tables lose some clones; where checked, under half of the loss comes from unresolved V genes, and the rest has no known cause. In this sample the table shows roughly 200,000 clones, 85% of which occur a single time. The ten biggest clones cover 18% of the sample. The sample comprised PBMCs or T cells enriched from blood (not recorded which). The receptors were sampled from a man aged 35 to 55 who had recovered from COVID-19.

The chain couples TRBV6-5 to TRBJ1-5; D uncertain. Between the trimmed V and J ends, which lost 4 bases and 0 bases, there was a span of 4 bases. The CDR3 is 13 amino acids. The germline CDR1 and CDR2 sequences are MNHEY and SVGAGI. CDR3 coding DNA: TGTGCCAGCAGTTCCTATAGCAATCAGCCCCAGCATTTT. It specifies CASSSYSNQPQHF.

The rearrangement links TRBV2 to TRBJ2-3; TRBD2 matches 8 bases. The trim removed 6 bases at V and 2 bases at J, leaving 19 bases unmatched. Germline V gene data show CDR1 as SNHLY and CDR2 as FYNNEI. The CDR3 has 19 amino acids. The CDR3 region has the DNA TGTGCCAGCAGGGGGAGCGGGAGAGGAGAGCTAGGGCCCACAGATACGCAGTATTTT. Translation: CASRGSGRGELGPTDTQYF.

The V gene is TRBV11-3, the J gene TRBJ2-1; 9 positions match TRBD2. V was pared by 3 bases and J by 6 bases, with 3 bases of the junction left unmatched. From germline, CDR1 is SGHNT and CDR2 YENEEA. The CDR3 loop spans 14 amino acids. The CDR3 bases are TGTGCCAGCAGCTTGACTAGCGGACTCAATGAGCAGTTCTTC. This gives the protein CASSLTSGLNEQFF. Filled out from reference TRBV11-3 and TRBJ2-1, the complete variable domain reads EAGVVQSPRYKIIEKKQPVAFWCNPISGHNTLYWYLQNLGQGPELLIRYENEEAVDDSQLPKDRFSAERLKGVDSTLKIQPAELGDSAVYLCASSLTSGLNEQFFGPGTRLTVL.

The V gene is TRBV7-2, the J gene TRBJ1-6, with D possibly TRBD1 on 6 matching bases. V dropped 5 bases and J dropped 8 bases, with 19 bases sitting between them. Germline loops: CDR1 SGHTA, CDR2 FQGNSA. The CDR3 has 16 residues. CDR3 residues: CASSPDLARGHSPLHF. CDR3 sequence (DNA): TGTGCCAGCAGCCCGGACCTAGCCAGGGGTCATTCACCCCTCCACTTT.

The rearrangement links TRBV5-1 to TRBJ2-1; TRBD1 might be the D (7 bases). From germline, CDR1 is SGHRS and CDR2 YFSETQ. The V end lost 0 bases, the J end lost 4 bases, and 11 bases lay between the germline ends. The CDR3 spans 15 residues. The CDR3 loop reads CASSLETGTYNEQFF. CDR3 DNA: TGCGCCAGCAGCTTGGAGACAGGGACTTACAATGAGCAGTTCTTC.

The chain uses TRBV9 and TRBJ2-2; 8 bases align to TRBD1. V lost 6 bases, J lost 7 bases, and 11 bases stayed unmatched. Germline assignment: CDR1 SGDLS and CDR2 YYNGEE. CDR3 size: 15 residues. The DNA for the CDR3 is TGTGCCAGCAACACCGGACAGGGCGTTGTCGGGGAGCTGTTTTTT. It yields the protein CASNTGQGVVGELFF.

The chain has TRBV9 and TRBJ1-1; TRBD1 matches at 8 bases. The germline V gene has CDR1 SGDLS and CDR2 YYNGEE. V gave up 3 bases and J gave up 1 base; unmatched junction bases: 5. The CDR3 runs to 15 residues. The CDR3: CASSEGDRRNTEAFF. DNA for the CDR3: TGTGCCAGCAGCGAGGGGGACAGGCGGAACACTGAAGCTTTCTTT.

This chain connects TRBV29-1 to TRBJ2-7; perhaps TRBD1 as D (6 bases). Deletions cut 6 bases from V and 3 bases from J, with 15 bases between. The CDR3 has 13 amino acids. CDR1 and CDR2 (germline): SQVTM, ANQGSEA. The CDR3 is CSVEDSSLYEQYF. CDR3 nucleotide sequence: TGCAGCGTGGAGGACAGCTCCCTCTACGAGCAGTACTTC.

The V and J genes are TRBV2 and TRBJ2-4; TRBD2 matches at 7 bases. The germline gives CDR1 SNHLY, CDR2 FYNNEI. Trimming took 6 bases from V and 2 from J; bases not matched to a gene: 7. There are 15 residues in the CDR3. The CDR3 is CASRGSGWSKNIQYF. The DNA of the CDR3 is TGTGCCAGCAGGGGTAGCGGGTGGTCCAAAAACATTCAGTACTTC.

The table lists this clone with a few counts. The V gene is TRBV14, the J gene TRBJ1-1; D is ambiguous. Germline values: CDR1 SGHDN, CDR2 FVKESK. The CDR3 runs 13 residues. Trimming left V 1 base short and J 0 bases short, with 3 bases between. The CDR3 DNA reads as TGTGCCAGCAGCCAAGTTATGAACACTGAAGCTTTCTTT. Protein product: CASSQVMNTEAFF.

With regard to this clone: No DNA is shown, since the ends of the CDR3 on it are uncertain; the CDR3 is the one TCRdb lists. The genes are TRBV19 and TRBJ1-5. Germline values: CDR1 LNHDA, CDR2 SQIVND (reference sequence). The CDR3 region is 13 residues in length, termini included. This chain's CDR3 is CASTSGRGQPQHF.

This rearrangement joins TRBV10-1 to TRBJ2-7; 9 bases fit TRBD1. CDR3 length: 17 residues. Per the germline V gene, CDR1 is WNHNN and CDR2 is SYGVQD (reference sequence). The junction had 10 bases not matched to a gene; V was cut back by 0 bases and J by 4 bases. The CDR3 here is CASSESARQQGAYEQYF. In DNA form, the CDR3 reads TGCGCCAGCAGTGAGTCCGCCCGCCAACAGGGGGCTTACGAGCAGTACTTC.

This clone was seen only once. CDR3 loop: CASSLRVTSGSYEQYF. In DNA, the CDR3 is TGTGCCAGCAGCTTAAGGGTGACTAGCGGGAGCTACGAGCAGTACTTC. The chain couples TRBV13 to TRBJ2-7, with 12 bases aligning to TRBD2. Germline V CDR1 and CDR2: PRHDT, FYEKMQ (reference sequence). The CDR3 covers 16 residues. Trimming took 2 bases from V and 3 from J; bases not matched to a gene: 5.

The genes are TRBV28 and TRBJ1-5, with D possibly TRBD1 on 6 matching bases. Trimming pared 2 bases from V and 1 base from J, leaving 9 bases between. The CDR3 consists of 15 residues. CDR1 is MDHEN and CDR2 is SYDVKM in the germline V gene. CDR3 nucleotides: TGTGCCAGCAGTTTACGGGGGGCGAGCAATCAGCCCCAGCATTTT. Encoded protein: CASSLRGASNQPQHF.

This clone was detected once. The chain has TRBV18 and TRBJ1-3; a possible D gene is TRBD1 (5 bases). Germline V gives CDR1 KGHSH, CDR2 LQKENI. There are 17 residues in the CDR3. V was trimmed by 5 bases and J by 1 base, leaving 18 bases between them. CDR3 in amino acids: CASSSQGPRASGNTIYF. In DNA, the CDR3 is TGTGCCAGCTCAAGCCAGGGCCCGCGAGCATCTGGAAACACCATATATTTT. Based on the CDR3 plus reference TRBV18 and TRBJ1-3, the full variable domain is NAGVMQNPRHLVRRRGQEARLRCSPMKGHSHVYWYRQLPEEGLKFMVYLQKENIIDESGMPKERFSAEFPKEGPSILRIQQVVRGDSAAYFCASSSQGPRASGNTIYFGEGSWLTVV.

The chain links TRBV4-2 to TRBJ2-5, with 8 bases identical to TRBD2. The trim removed 1 base at V and 2 bases at J, leaving 12 bases unmatched. Germline CDR1 reads LGHNA; CDR2 reads YNFKEQ. The CDR3 totals 18 residues. CDR3: CASSQAGGGTSGQETQYF. The CDR3 nucleotides read TGTGCCAGCAGCCAAGCTGGAGGCGGGACTAGTGGGCAAGAGACCCAGTACTTC.

The chain links TRBV27 to TRBJ2-1, with TRBD1 as a possible D gene (6 bases). This CDR3 contains 15 residues. Germline CDR1 and CDR2: MNHEY and SMNVEV (reference sequence). V was pared by 6 bases and J by 6 bases, with 18 bases between. The CDR3 region has the DNA TGTGCCAGCAGGGCTACAGGGTCCCCTTTCAATGAGCAGTTCTTC. It translates to CASRATGSPFNEQFF.

The gene calls are TRBV4-1 and TRBJ1-1; TRBD1 agrees at 8 bases. V lost 1 base, J lost 1 base, and 2 bases stayed unmatched. There are 15 residues in the CDR3. CDR1 is MGHRA, CDR2 YSYEKL, per germline. The CDR3 here is CASSQGQGTNTEAFF. The CDR3 DNA sequence: TGCGCCAGCAGCCAAGGACAGGGGACGAACACTGAAGCTTTCTTT.

J is TRBJ2-2 and V is TRBV11-2; 7 bases fit TRBD2. Germline loops: CDR1 SGHAT, CDR2 FQNNGV. This CDR3 comprises 15 residues. V lost 4 bases, J lost 7 bases, and 9 bases stayed unmatched. Written as DNA, the CDR3 is TGTGCCAGCAGCTCGCCACTAGCGAAAGTCGGGGAGCTGTTTTTT. It translates to CASSSPLAKVGELFF.

Regarding this clone: Other DNA sequences in the same sample also yield this CDR3. This sequence joins TRBV12-3 or TRBV12-4 and TRBJ1-5; D ambiguous. V gave up 1 base and J gave up 4 bases, with 5 bases separating them. CDR3 size: 13 residues. The CDR3 nucleotides are TGTGCCAGCAGTTTAGGACAAAATCAGCCCCAGCATTTT. This encodes CASSLGQNQPQHF.